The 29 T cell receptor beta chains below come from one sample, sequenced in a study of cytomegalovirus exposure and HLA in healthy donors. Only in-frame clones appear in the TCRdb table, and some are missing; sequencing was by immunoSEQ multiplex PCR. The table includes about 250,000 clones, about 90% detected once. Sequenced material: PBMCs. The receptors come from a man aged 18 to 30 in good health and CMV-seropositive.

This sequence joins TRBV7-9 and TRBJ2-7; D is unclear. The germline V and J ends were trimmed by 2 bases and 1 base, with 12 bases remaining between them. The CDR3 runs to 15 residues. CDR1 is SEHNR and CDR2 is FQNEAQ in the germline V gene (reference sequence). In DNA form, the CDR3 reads TGTGCCAGCAGCTTACGGCAAGGCGGTTCCTACGAGCAGTACTTC. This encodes CASSLRQGGSYEQYF.

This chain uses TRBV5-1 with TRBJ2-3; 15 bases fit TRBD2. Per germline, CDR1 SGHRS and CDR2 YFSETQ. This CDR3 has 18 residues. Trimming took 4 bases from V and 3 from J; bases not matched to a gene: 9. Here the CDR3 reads CASSIGLAGGPRTDTQYF. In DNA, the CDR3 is TGCGCCAGCAGCATAGGACTAGCGGGAGGGCCCCGGACAGATACGCAGTATTTT.

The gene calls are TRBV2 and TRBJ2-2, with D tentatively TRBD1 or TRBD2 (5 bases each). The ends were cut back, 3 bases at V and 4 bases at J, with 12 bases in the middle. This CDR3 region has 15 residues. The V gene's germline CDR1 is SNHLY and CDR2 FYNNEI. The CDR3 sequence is CASSEGPLSTGELFF. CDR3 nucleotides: TGTGCCAGCAGTGAGGGACCTCTTAGCACCGGGGAGCTGTTTTTT. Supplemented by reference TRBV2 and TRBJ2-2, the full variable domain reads EPEVTQTPSHQVTQMGQEVILRCVPISNHLYFYWYRQILGQKVEFLVSFYNNEISEKSEIFDDQFSVERPDGSNFTLKIRSTKLEDSAMYFCASSEGPLSTGELFFGEGSRLTVL.

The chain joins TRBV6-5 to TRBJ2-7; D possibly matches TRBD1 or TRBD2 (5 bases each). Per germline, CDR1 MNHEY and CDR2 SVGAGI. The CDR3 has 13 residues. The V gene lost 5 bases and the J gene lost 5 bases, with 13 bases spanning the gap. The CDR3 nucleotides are TGTGCCAGCAGTCCCCCCGGGACCGACGAGCAGTACTTC. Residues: CASSPPGTDEQYF.

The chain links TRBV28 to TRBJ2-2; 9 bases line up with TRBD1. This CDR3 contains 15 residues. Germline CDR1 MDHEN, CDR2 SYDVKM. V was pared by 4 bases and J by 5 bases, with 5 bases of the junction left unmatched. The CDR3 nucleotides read TGTGCCAGCAGTTGGGACAGGGAAGGAACCGGGGAGCTGTTTTTT. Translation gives CASSWDREGTGELFF. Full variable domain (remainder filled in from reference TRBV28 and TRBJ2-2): DVKVTQSSRYLVKRTGEKVFLECVQDMDHENMFWYRQDPGLGLRLIYFSYDVKMKEKGDIPEGYSVSREKKERFSLILESASTNQTSMYLCASSWDREGTGELFFGEGSRLTVL.

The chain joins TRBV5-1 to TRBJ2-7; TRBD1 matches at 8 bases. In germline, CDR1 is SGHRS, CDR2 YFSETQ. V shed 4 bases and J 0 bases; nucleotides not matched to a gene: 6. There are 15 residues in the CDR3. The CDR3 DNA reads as TGCGCCAGCAGCCGAAGGACAGGGCTCTCCTACGAGCAGTACTTC. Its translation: CASSRRTGLSYEQYF.

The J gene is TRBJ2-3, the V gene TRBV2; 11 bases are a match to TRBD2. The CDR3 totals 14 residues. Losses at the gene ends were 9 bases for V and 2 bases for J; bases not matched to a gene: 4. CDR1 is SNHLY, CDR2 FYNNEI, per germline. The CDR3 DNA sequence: TGTGCCAGGGGACTAGCGGAGGACACAGATACGCAGTATTTT. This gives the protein CARGLAEDTDTQYF. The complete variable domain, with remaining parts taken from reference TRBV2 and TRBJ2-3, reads EPEVTQTPSHQVTQMGQEVILRCVPISNHLYFYWYRQILGQKVEFLVSFYNNEISEKSEIFDDQFSVERPDGSNFTLKIRSTKLEDSAMYFCARGLAEDTDTQYFGPGTRLTVL.

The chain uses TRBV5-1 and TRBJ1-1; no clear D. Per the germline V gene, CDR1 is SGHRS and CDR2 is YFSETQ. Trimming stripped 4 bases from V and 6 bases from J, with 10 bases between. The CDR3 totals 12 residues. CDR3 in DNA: TGCGCCAGCAGCCCCTCGGGAGCTGAAGCTTTCTTT. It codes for CASSPSGAEAFF.

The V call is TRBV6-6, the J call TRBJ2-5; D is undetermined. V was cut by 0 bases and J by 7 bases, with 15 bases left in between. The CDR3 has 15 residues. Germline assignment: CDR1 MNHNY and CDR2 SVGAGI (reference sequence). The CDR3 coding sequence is TGTGCCAGCAGTTACTCAACTCTTGTACTGGGGACCCAGTACTTC. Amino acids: CASSYSTLVLGTQYF.

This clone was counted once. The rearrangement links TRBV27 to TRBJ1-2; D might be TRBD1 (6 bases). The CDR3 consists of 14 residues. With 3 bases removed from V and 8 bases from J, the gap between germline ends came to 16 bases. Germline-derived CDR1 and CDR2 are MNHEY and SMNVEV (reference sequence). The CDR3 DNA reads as TGTGCCAGCAGTTTGACAGGCCTTGACAGAGGCTACACCTTC. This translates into CASSLTGLDRGYTF.

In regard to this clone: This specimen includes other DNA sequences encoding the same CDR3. CDR3 protein: CASSPREGSYEQYF. The CDR3 DNA reads as TGTGCCAGCTCACCACGCGAGGGTTCCTACGAGCAGTACTTC. The chain combines TRBV18 with TRBJ2-7, with D possibly matching TRBD2 (5 bases). Between the trimmed V and J ends, which lost 1 base and 1 base, there was a span of 8 bases. Germline assignment: CDR1 KGHSH and CDR2 LQKENI. The CDR3 has 14 residues.

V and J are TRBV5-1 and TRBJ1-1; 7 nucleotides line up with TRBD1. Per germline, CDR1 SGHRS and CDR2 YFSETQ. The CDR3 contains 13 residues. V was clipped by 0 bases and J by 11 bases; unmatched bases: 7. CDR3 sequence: CASSLAQGDGAFF. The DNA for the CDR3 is TGCGCCAGCAGCTTGGCGCAGGGGGACGGGGCTTTCTTT. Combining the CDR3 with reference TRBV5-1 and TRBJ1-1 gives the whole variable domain KAGVTQTPRYLIKTRGQQVTLSCSPISGHRSVSWYQQTPGQGLQFLFEYFSETQRNKGNFPGRFSGRQFSNSRSEMNVSTLELGDSALYLCASSLAQGDGAFFGQGTRLTVV.

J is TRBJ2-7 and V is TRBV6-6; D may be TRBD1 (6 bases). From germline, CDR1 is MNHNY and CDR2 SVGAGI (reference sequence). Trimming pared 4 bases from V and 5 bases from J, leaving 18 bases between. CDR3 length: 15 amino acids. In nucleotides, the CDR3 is TGTGCCAGCAGTTCCGGACAGACTCATCTCGACGAGCAGTACTTC. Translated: CASSSGQTHLDEQYF.

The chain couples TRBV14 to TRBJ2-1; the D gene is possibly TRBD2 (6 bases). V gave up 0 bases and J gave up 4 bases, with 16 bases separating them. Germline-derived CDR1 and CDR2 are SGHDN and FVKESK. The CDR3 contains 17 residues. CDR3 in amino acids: CASSQDSRLATYNEQFF. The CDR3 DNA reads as TGTGCCAGCAGCCAAGATTCGCGTCTAGCGACTTACAATGAGCAGTTCTTC.

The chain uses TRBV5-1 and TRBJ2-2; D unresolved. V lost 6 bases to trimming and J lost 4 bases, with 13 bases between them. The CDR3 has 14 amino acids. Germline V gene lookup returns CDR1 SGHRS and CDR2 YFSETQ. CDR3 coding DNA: TGCGCCAGCAAAGGAAGGGTCACCACCGGGGAGCTGTTTTTT. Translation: CASKGRVTTGELFF.

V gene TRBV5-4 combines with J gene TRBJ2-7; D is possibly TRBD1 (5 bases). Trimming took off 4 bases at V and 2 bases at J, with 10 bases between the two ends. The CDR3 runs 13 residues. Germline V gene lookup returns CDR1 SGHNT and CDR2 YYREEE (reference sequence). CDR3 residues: CASSTMDTYEQYF. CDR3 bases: TGTGCCAGCAGCACGATGGACACCTACGAGCAGTACTTC.

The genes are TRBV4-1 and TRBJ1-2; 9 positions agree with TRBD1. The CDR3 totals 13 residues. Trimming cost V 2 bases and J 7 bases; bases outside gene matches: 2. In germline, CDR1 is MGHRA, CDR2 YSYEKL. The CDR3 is CASSQRDRAGYTF. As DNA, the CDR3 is TGCGCCAGCAGCCAAAGGGACAGGGCTGGCTACACCTTC.

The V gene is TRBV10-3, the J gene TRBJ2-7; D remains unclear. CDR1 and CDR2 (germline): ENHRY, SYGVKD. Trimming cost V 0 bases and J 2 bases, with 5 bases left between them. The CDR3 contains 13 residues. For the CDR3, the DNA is TGTGCCATCAGTGAGTCGTATCCCTACGAGCAGTACTTC. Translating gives CAISESYPYEQYF.

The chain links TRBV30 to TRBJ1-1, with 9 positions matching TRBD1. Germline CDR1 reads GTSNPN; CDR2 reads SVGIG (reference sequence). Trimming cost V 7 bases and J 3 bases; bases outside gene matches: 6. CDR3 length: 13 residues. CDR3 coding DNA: TGTGCCTCGGACAGGGGAGGGGACACTGAAGCTTTCTTT. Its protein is CASDRGGDTEAFF.

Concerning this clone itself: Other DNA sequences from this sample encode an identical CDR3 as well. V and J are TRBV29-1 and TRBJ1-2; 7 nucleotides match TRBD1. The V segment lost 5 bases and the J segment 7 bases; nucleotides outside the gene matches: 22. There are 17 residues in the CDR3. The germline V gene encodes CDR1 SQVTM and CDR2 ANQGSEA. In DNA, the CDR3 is TGCAGCGTTTCCCCGGCCCGATCCCGAGACAGGGAATCTGGCTACACCTTC. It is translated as CSVSPARSRDRESGYTF.

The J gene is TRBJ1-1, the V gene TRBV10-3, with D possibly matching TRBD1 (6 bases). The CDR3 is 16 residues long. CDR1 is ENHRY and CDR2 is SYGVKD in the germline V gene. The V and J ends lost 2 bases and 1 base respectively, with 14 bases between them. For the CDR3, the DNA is TGTGCCATCAGTGAGGGACAGCGCCTGAGGAACACTGAAGCTTTCTTT. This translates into CAISEGQRLRNTEAFF.

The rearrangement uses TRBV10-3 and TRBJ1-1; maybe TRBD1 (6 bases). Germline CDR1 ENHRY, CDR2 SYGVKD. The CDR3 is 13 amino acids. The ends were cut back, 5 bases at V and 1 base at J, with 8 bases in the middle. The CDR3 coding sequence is TGTGCCATCAGTATACAGGGGAACACTGAAGCTTTCTTT. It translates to CAISIQGNTEAFF.

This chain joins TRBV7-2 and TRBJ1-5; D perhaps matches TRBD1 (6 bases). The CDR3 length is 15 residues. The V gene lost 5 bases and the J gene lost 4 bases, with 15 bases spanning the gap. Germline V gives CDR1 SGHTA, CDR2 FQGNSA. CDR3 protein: CASSLGGGRNQPQHF. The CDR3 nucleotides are TGTGCCAGCAGCCTAGGGGGTGGAAGGAATCAGCCCCAGCATTTT.

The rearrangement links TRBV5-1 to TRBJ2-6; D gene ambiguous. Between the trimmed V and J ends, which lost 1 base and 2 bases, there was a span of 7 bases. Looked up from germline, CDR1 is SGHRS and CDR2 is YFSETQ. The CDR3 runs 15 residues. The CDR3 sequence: CASSLLGAGANVLTF. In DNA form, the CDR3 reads TGCGCCAGCAGCTTGCTGGGCGCTGGGGCCAACGTCCTGACTTTC.

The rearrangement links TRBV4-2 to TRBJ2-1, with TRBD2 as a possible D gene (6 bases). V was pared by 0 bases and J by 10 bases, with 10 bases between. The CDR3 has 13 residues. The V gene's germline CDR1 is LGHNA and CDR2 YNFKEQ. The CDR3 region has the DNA TGTGCCAGCAGCCAAGATAGTGCGGGAGAGCAGTTCTTC. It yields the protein CASSQDSAGEQFF.

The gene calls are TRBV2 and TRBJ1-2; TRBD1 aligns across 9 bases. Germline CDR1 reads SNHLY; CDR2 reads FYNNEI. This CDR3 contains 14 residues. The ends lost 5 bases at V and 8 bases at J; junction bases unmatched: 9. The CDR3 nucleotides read TGTGCCAGCAGTTCGCTACGGACAGGGGCCGGCTACACCTTC. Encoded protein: CASSSLRTGAGYTF.

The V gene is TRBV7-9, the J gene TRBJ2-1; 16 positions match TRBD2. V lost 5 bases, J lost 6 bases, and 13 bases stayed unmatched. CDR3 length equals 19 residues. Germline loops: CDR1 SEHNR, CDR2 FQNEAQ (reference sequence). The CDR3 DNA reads TGTGCCAGCAGCCCCCCGGGACTAGCGGGAGGGCGGTCGGTCAATGAGCAGTTCTTC. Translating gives CASSPPGLAGGRSVNEQFF.

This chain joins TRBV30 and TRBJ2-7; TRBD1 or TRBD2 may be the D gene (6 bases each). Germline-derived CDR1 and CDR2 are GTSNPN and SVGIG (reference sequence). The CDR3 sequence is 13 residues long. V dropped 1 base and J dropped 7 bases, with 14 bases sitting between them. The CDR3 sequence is CAWSAGASLEQYF. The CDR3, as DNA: TGTGCCTGGAGTGCGGGGGCATCTTTAGAGCAGTACTTC.

The CDR3 bases are TGTGCCAGCAGTTCCATATATACGACAGTGCCCACAGATACGCAGTATTTT. The encoded protein is CASSSIYTTVPTDTQYF. The gene calls are TRBV28 and TRBJ2-3, with D possibly matching TRBD1 (5 bases). Germline-derived CDR1 and CDR2 are MDHEN and SYDVKM. The CDR3 runs to 17 residues. Trimming took 4 bases from V and 2 from J, leaving 19 bases between them.